This T cell receptor beta chain stems from a study of CD8+CD57+ T cells in acquired aplastic anemia (dated by TCRdb to about 2018). The study in broad terms: DNA extracted from sorted CD4+ and CD8+ cells had a mean of about 3.3 ug, with a range of roughly 0.19 to 27.4 ug. Mean read counts for healthy donor samples were around 10 million for CD4+ cells and roughly 12 million for CD8+ cells.

The study deep-sequenced TCR repertoires of sorted CD4+ and CD8+ blood T cells from severe aplastic anemia patients and healthy subjects. Ficoll-Paque density gradient centrifugation was used to isolate peripheral blood mononuclear cells. Before DNA extraction, CD4+ and CD8+ T cells were sorted with FACS or magnetic beads. On this clonotype itself: Its target antigen remains unknown. It has no much larger one-base neighbor in the sample; base qualities were not kept.

The CDR3 contains 12 residues, cysteine and phenylalanine counted. Just CDR3 DNA is preserved here, 36 bases in frame from base 1. The germline V gene gives CDR1 as SGHNT and CDR2 as YENEEA. Cut back by 1 base and 5 bases, the V and J ends lie 6 bases apart. Summary of the overall study and its limitations: No significant difference in CD8+ Simpson's diversity was found between patients and healthy controls (P=0.060). About 30 CD8+ CDR3 sequences were found to be shared between patients and controls, but these sequences appeared to be highly expressed in patients and within the immunodominant clones of the patients.

Genomic DNA served as template for TCR beta VDJ combination and CDR3 sequence profiling. An Illumina HiSeq 2000 was used for TCR repertoire sequencing. The authors processed their data as follows. TRBV/TRBJ rearrangement plots, CDR3 size and DJ length profiles, and Simpson's diversity index were used to assess repertoires. The most abundant DNA sequence in the deep sequencing data was defined as the immunodominant clone. CDR3 amino acid sequences were checked for sharing across subjects and were also compared against the VDJdb database and published repertoires. The public reads were reanalyzed by TCRdb: fastp trimming at Q25, MiXCR alignment, in-frame beta chains only. Duplicate CDR3 protein sequences are folded into a single record with the most common DNA and genes. The V and J calls here are based on TCRdb, not the publication. Across this sample there are fewer than 250,000 distinct CDR3 sequences, with roughly half seen only once. The ten largest make up approximately 15% of the sample.

The source material was sorted CD4+, CD8+, or CD8+CD57+ T cells (not recorded which) from PBMCs. The rearrangement joined TRBV11-3 to TRBJ2-7; the D segment cannot be called with confidence. The receptor's source is a human donor in good health, serving as a control. The base sequence is TGTGCCAGCAGCTTAGTAATCCACGAGCAGTACTTC. Its protein is CASSLVIHEQYF.